The T cell receptor (beta chain) under discussion was sequenced for a study of T cells in localized non-small cell lung cancer (dated by TCRdb to the early 2020s). In terms of the full investigation: The study analyzed T cell repertoires of 236 early-stage NSCLC patients, comparing tumors and uninvolved tumor-adjacent lungs. All 230 or so NSCLC patients in the cohort were treatment-naive and had localized lung tumors that were resected. Of the NSCLC patients, roughly 130 were male and about 97 were female, and the mean age was approximately 64 years.

On this clone: This receptor's antigen is unknown. Base qualities were left out, and no much larger clone turns up one base away.

Taken from the germline V gene, the CDR1 and CDR2 loops are MNHNS and SASEGT. V gives up 3 bases and J gives up 0 bases, and the segment between their germline ends measures 11 bases. The CDR3 contains 15 residues, cysteine and phenylalanine counted. Only CDR3 DNA remains: 45 bases, in frame from the first base. At diagnosis, peripheral blood, uninvolved tumor-adjacent lung and tumor were collected and were preserved as a mix of fresh-frozen and FFPE material. For TCR repertoire profiling, blood samples were analyzed in the form of peripheral blood mononuclear cells. The immunoSEQ Assay was used to sequence TCR beta CDR3 regions from DNA. The paper's processing steps were these. To compute T cell density, TCR beta template counts were normalized to usable DNA, which was estimated by amplifying housekeeping genes. Using the preseqR package, richness was estimated by extrapolating to 120,000 templates for tissue samples and 400,000 templates for PBMC samples. Clonality was taken to be one minus Pielou's evenness. Differential abundance testing on productive amino-acid clonotypes, with a minimum total count of 5 and an alpha of 0.1, was used to identify tissue-enriched TCRs. The Jaccard Index and the Morisita Overlap Index were used to measure how much the repertoires overlapped between compartments. TCR beta CDR3s were clustered by GLIPH together with public tetramer-defined viral CDR3s, and at least three viral sequences plus V-gene enrichment were required for viral motifs. Held by TCRdb, this immuneACCESS table contains in-frame sequences only and omits some clones. Under half of the omission traces to an unresolved V gene where checked; the cause of the rest is unknown. V and J calls and clone size are those listed in that table; D and trimming were worked out from the DNA. The sample contains about 64,000 clones, roughly 81% of them found a single time. Clones ranked in the top ten supply around 4.8% of the sample.

The paper's findings and limits, for the study overall: Higher blood T cell density associated with longer overall survival, while higher adjacent-lung clonality associated with shorter survival. The highest T cell clonality was observed in uninvolved tumor-adjacent lung, where clonality exceeded that of tumor, suggesting that antigenic responses were more focused in uninvolved tumor-adjacent lung. A median of approximately 50 of the top 100 tumor clones turned up in the paired uninvolved adjacent lung, and 25 to 30 of those clones also ranked among the top 100 of that same adjacent lung. Because the study design was exploratory, TCR variables were selected using unadjusted p-values without false-discovery rate correction. Because multi-region tumor sequencing was not done, intratumor heterogeneity could not be ruled out.

The receptor comes from a man between 40 and 69 years old with stage II lung adenocarcinoma. The specimen was PBMCs, collected before any cancer treatment. The rearrangement joined TRBV6-1 to TRBJ1-1, and the D gene may be TRBD1, 6 bases matching. Here is the DNA: TGTGCCAGCAGTGATACAGGGTCCTTGAACACTGAAGCTTTCTTT. Its translation is CASSDTGSLNTEAFF.